This is a list of T cell receptor beta chains from one sample in a study of CD8 T cells in Susac syndrome. A single record per CDR3 protein comes from TCRdb applying MiXCR to the immunoSEQ multiplex PCR reads. The data show more than 100,000 distinct CDR3 sequences, roughly 95% seen once. Sequenced sample: CD4+ T cells from PBMCs. The source is a human donor with Susac syndrome. The CDR3 runs from the conserved cysteine through the conserved F or W. Each record gives: V gene, D gene, J gene, clone size, CDR3 DNA, CDR3 protein. The D gene is left open where the match is weak. Part of the rows lack a size; the others show once, few, many or a class for expanded clones.

V gene: TRBV7-9
D gene: TRBD1
J gene: TRBJ2-1
clone size: NA
CDR3 DNA: TGTGCCAGCAGCGGTGGGACAGGGGGATTTGATGAGCAGTTCTTC
CDR3 protein: CASSGGTGGFDEQFF

V gene: TRBV12-3/TRBV12-4
D gene: NA
J gene: TRBJ1-1
clone size: once
CDR3 DNA: TGTGCCAGCAGTTTTGAGCCGGGGAACACTGAAGCTTTCTTT
CDR3 protein: CASSFEPGNTEAFF

V gene: TRBV5-4
D gene: NA
J gene: TRBJ2-3
clone size: NA
CDR3 DNA: TGTGCCAGCAGCTTGGTTAGCACAGATACGCAGTATTTT
CDR3 protein: CASSLVSTDTQYF

V gene: TRBV5-6
D gene: NA
J gene: TRBJ2-2
clone size: NA
CDR3 DNA: TGTGCCAGCAGCTCCGGACTCAACACCGGGGAGCTGTTTTTT
CDR3 protein: CASSSGLNTGELFF

V gene: TRBV20-1
D gene: NA
J gene: TRBJ1-2
clone size: NA
CDR3 DNA: TGCAGTGCCAGGACAGTCGCAGGAGGCTACACCTTC
CDR3 protein: CSARTVAGGYTF

V gene: TRBV29-1
D gene: NA
J gene: TRBJ2-1
clone size: NA
CDR3 DNA: TGCAGCGTCTCGGCTGTGAGGTTGCCATACAATGAGCAGTTCTTC
CDR3 protein: CSVSAVRLPYNEQFF

V gene: TRBV29-1
D gene: NA
J gene: TRBJ2-5
clone size: NA
CDR3 DNA: TGCAGCGTTGAAGGCGGAGGAGAGACCCAGTACTTC
CDR3 protein: CSVEGGGETQYF

V gene: TRBV20-1
D gene: TRBD2
J gene: TRBJ2-1
clone size: NA
CDR3 DNA: TGCAGTGCTCCCGGGACTAGCTACAATGAGCAGTTCTTC
CDR3 protein: CSAPGTSYNEQFF

V gene: TRBV30
D gene: NA
J gene: TRBJ1-6
clone size: once
CDR3 DNA: TGTGCCTGGAGTGTATCCAGAAGGAATTCACCCCTCCACTTT
CDR3 protein: CAWSVSRRNSPLHF

V gene: TRBV28
D gene: NA
J gene: TRBJ2-5
clone size: NA
CDR3 DNA: TGTGCCAGCAGTTTACGGCGGAGAGAGACCCAGTACTTC
CDR3 protein: CASSLRRRETQYF

V gene: TRBV5-1
D gene: NA
J gene: TRBJ1-5
clone size: NA
CDR3 DNA: TGCGCCAGCAGCTGGACGGGGGGGCACCAGCCCCAGCATTTT
CDR3 protein: CASSWTGGHQPQHF

V gene: TRBV29-1
D gene: NA
J gene: TRBJ1-4
clone size: NA
CDR3 DNA: TGCAGCGTTGAACCCAGGGGTAATGAAAAACTGTTTTTT
CDR3 protein: CSVEPRGNEKLFF

V gene: TRBV20-1
D gene: TRBD2
J gene: TRBJ2-1
clone size: NA
CDR3 DNA: TGCAGTGCTATGGGACTAGCGGGAGCCCACCTCTCCTACAATGAGCAGTTCTTC
CDR3 protein: CSAMGLAGAHLSYNEQFF

V gene: TRBV6-1
D gene: NA
J gene: TRBJ2-2
clone size: NA
CDR3 DNA: TGTGCCAGCAGTGCCCGGGACATCATCCTCACCGGGGAGCTGTTTTTT
CDR3 protein: CASSARDIILTGELFF

V gene: TRBV18
D gene: NA
J gene: TRBJ1-5
clone size: NA
CDR3 DNA: TGTGCCAGCTCACCCGTTGGGTTAGGGCAGCCCCAGCATTTT
CDR3 protein: CASSPVGLGQPQHF

V gene: TRBV20-1
D gene: NA
J gene: TRBJ2-5
clone size: NA
CDR3 DNA: TGCAGTGCAGGATTGTACCAAGAGACCCAGTACTTC
CDR3 protein: CSAGLYQETQYF

V gene: TRBV9
D gene: TRBD2
J gene: TRBJ2-5
clone size: NA
CDR3 DNA: TGTGCCAGCAGCGTAGCGGTGGGAGGGACCCAAGAGACCCAGTACTTC
CDR3 protein: CASSVAVGGTQETQYF

V gene: TRBV7-2
D gene: TRBD2
J gene: TRBJ2-5
clone size: NA
CDR3 DNA: TGTGCCAGCAGCTTTACTAGCGCAGGAGAGACCCAGTACTTC
CDR3 protein: CASSFTSAGETQYF

V gene: TRBV20-1
D gene: NA
J gene: TRBJ2-1
clone size: NA
CDR3 DNA: TGCAGTGCCTCGAGGGTGAATGAGCAGTTCTTC
CDR3 protein: CSASRVNEQFF

V gene: TRBV12-3/TRBV12-4
D gene: TRBD2
J gene: TRBJ2-3
clone size: NA
CDR3 DNA: TGTGCCAGCAGTTTTCGGGAGGGGGAGGATACGCAGTATTTT
CDR3 protein: CASSFREGEDTQYF

V gene: TRBV6-5
D gene: TRBD2
J gene: TRBJ2-7
clone size: NA
CDR3 DNA: TGTGCCAGCAGACCCGGGACTAACCTCTACGAGCAGTACTTC
CDR3 protein: CASRPGTNLYEQYF

V gene: TRBV11-2
D gene: TRBD2
J gene: TRBJ2-7
clone size: NA
CDR3 DNA: TGTGCCAGCAGCTTACGACAGAACATCGCCTCGGGACTAGTCCCCTACGAGCAGTACTTC
CDR3 protein: CASSLRQNIASGLVPYEQYF

V gene: TRBV2
D gene: NA
J gene: TRBJ1-2
clone size: NA
CDR3 DNA: TGTGCCAGCAGTGATTTGGGGGGCTATGGCTACACCTTC
CDR3 protein: CASSDLGGYGYTF

V gene: TRBV29-1
D gene: TRBD2
J gene: TRBJ2-1
clone size: NA
CDR3 DNA: TGCAGCGTTGATGTCGCTAGCGGGTTTTACAATGAGCAGTTCTTC
CDR3 protein: CSVDVASGFYNEQFF

V gene: TRBV30
D gene: NA
J gene: TRBJ1-2
clone size: NA
CDR3 DNA: TGTGCCTGGAGTGGGGGTAGGGGGAGATCTAACTATGGCTACACCTTC
CDR3 protein: CAWSGGRGRSNYGYTF

V gene: TRBV6-5
D gene: NA
J gene: TRBJ2-7
clone size: once
CDR3 DNA: TGTGCCAGCAGTTACGACGCGGCATCCGGAGACGAGCAGTACTTC
CDR3 protein: CASSYDAASGDEQYF

V gene: TRBV4-3
D gene: TRBD2
J gene: TRBJ2-3
clone size: NA
CDR3 DNA: TGCGCCAGCGGCGGACTAGCGGATAGCACAGATACGCAGTATTTT
CDR3 protein: CASGGLADSTDTQYF

V gene: TRBV25-1
D gene: NA
J gene: TRBJ2-7
clone size: NA
CDR3 DNA: TGTGCCAGCAGTGAAGCAGGGGATGACGAGCAGTACTTC
CDR3 protein: CASSEAGDDEQYF

V gene: TRBV28
D gene: NA
J gene: TRBJ1-5
clone size: NA
CDR3 DNA: TGTGCCAGCAGGACGGGTCATCAGCCCCAGCATTTT
CDR3 protein: CASRTGHQPQHF

V gene: TRBV28
D gene: NA
J gene: TRBJ1-5
clone size: once
CDR3 DNA: TGTGCCAGCAGTAGTCGGCCGAGCAATCAGCCCCAGCATTTT
CDR3 protein: CASSSRPSNQPQHF

V gene: TRBV29-1
D gene: TRBD1
J gene: TRBJ2-5
clone size: NA
CDR3 DNA: TGCAGCGTCGAACAGGGGCCTCAAGAGACCCAGTACTTC
CDR3 protein: CSVEQGPQETQYF

V gene: TRBV9
D gene: NA
J gene: TRBJ2-4
clone size: NA
CDR3 DNA: TGTGCCAGCAGCGTAGGGACTCGGGATCACGAGTACTTC
CDR3 protein: CASSVGTRDHEYF

V gene: TRBV29-1
D gene: NA
J gene: TRBJ2-3
clone size: NA
CDR3 DNA: TGCAGCACCAGGGGAAAGCTAACAGATACGCAGTATTTT
CDR3 protein: CSTRGKLTDTQYF

V gene: TRBV10-3
D gene: TRBD1
J gene: TRBJ1-2
clone size: NA
CDR3 DNA: TGTGCCATCAGTGAGGGGACAGGACCGAACTATGGCTACACCTTC
CDR3 protein: CAISEGTGPNYGYTF

V gene: TRBV20-1
D gene: NA
J gene: TRBJ2-3
clone size: once
CDR3 DNA: TGCAGTGCGAAGCGGAGCACAGATACGCAGTATTTT
CDR3 protein: CSAKRSTDTQYF

V gene: TRBV9
D gene: TRBD2
J gene: TRBJ2-7
clone size: NA
CDR3 DNA: TGTGCCAGCAGCGTAGAGGCGGGAGGCCGAACCTACGAGCAGTACTTC
CDR3 protein: CASSVEAGGRTYEQYF

V gene: TRBV5-1
D gene: TRBD1
J gene: TRBJ2-1
clone size: once
CDR3 DNA: TGCGCCAGCAGCCGAAACCCCGACAGGGGCTACAATGAGCAGTTCTTC
CDR3 protein: CASSRNPDRGYNEQFF

V gene: TRBV6-5
D gene: TRBD1
J gene: TRBJ2-3
clone size: NA
CDR3 DNA: TGTGCCAGCAGTTACTCTAGGACAGGACTCCGCACAGATACGCAGTATTTT
CDR3 protein: CASSYSRTGLRTDTQYF

V gene: TRBV20-1
D gene: TRBD2
J gene: TRBJ2-3
clone size: NA
CDR3 DNA: TGCAGTGCACTAGCGGATGCCACAGATACGCAGTATTTT
CDR3 protein: CSALADATDTQYF

V gene: TRBV5-6
D gene: NA
J gene: TRBJ1-1
clone size: NA
CDR3 DNA: TGTGCCAGCAGCCCCCAAATCGACAGGAACACTGAAGCTTTCTTT
CDR3 protein: CASSPQIDRNTEAFF

V gene: TRBV7-2
D gene: TRBD1
J gene: TRBJ1-1
clone size: once
CDR3 DNA: TGTGCCAGCAGCCCACAGGGGGCGAGGACTGAAGCTTTCTTT
CDR3 protein: CASSPQGARTEAFF

V gene: TRBV11-2
D gene: NA
J gene: TRBJ2-7
clone size: NA
CDR3 DNA: TGTGCCAGCAGCTTATCGGCAGGGGCCCTTTACGAGCAGTACTTC
CDR3 protein: CASSLSAGALYEQYF

V gene: TRBV7-2
D gene: NA
J gene: TRBJ1-3
clone size: once
CDR3 DNA: TGTGCCAGCAGCTCCCCGGGAAACACCATATATTTT
CDR3 protein: CASSSPGNTIYF

V gene: TRBV5-6
D gene: NA
J gene: TRBJ2-7
clone size: NA
CDR3 DNA: TGTGCCAGCAGCTTGGTGGCAGGCACCACGAACCTCTACGAGCAGTACTTC
CDR3 protein: CASSLVAGTTNLYEQYF

V gene: TRBV20-1
D gene: NA
J gene: TRBJ2-3
clone size: NA
CDR3 DNA: TGCAGTGCTAGAGCAGTGGAGATTACTAGCACAGATACGCAGTATTTT
CDR3 protein: CSARAVEITSTDTQYF

V gene: TRBV20-1
D gene: TRBD2
J gene: TRBJ2-4
clone size: NA
CDR3 DNA: TGCAGTGCTAGAGCTTTGACTAGCGGGGATTTCCGATACATTCAGTACTTC
CDR3 protein: CSARALTSGDFRYIQYF

V gene: TRBV29-1
D gene: NA
J gene: TRBJ2-5
clone size: once
CDR3 DNA: TGCAGCGTTGAAGATGGAACAGGGAGGGAGACCCAGTACTTC
CDR3 protein: CSVEDGTGRETQYF

V gene: TRBV12-3/TRBV12-4
D gene: TRBD1
J gene: TRBJ2-5
clone size: NA
CDR3 DNA: TGTGCCAGCAGAAGGACAGGGTTAGAGACCCAGTACTTC
CDR3 protein: CASRRTGLETQYF

V gene: TRBV29-1
D gene: TRBD1
J gene: TRBJ2-2
clone size: NA
CDR3 DNA: TGCAGCGTTAACAGGGGCGGCCAGGCCGGGGAGCTGTTTTTT
CDR3 protein: CSVNRGGQAGELFF

V gene: TRBV15
D gene: TRBD2
J gene: TRBJ2-7
clone size: NA
CDR3 DNA: TGTGCCACCAGCAGAGGGGGACTAAGCTACGAGCAGTACTTC
CDR3 protein: CATSRGGLSYEQYF

V gene: TRBV7-2
D gene: TRBD1
J gene: TRBJ1-1
clone size: NA
CDR3 DNA: TGTGCCAGCAGCTTAGCCCGGGGACAGACTGAAGCTTTCTTT
CDR3 protein: CASSLARGQTEAFF

V gene: TRBV20-1
D gene: TRBD1
J gene: TRBJ1-1
clone size: once
CDR3 DNA: TGCAGTGCCACAGGGACAGAAGAAGCTTTCTTT
CDR3 protein: CSATGTEEAFF

V gene: TRBV5-1
D gene: NA
J gene: TRBJ2-3
clone size: NA
CDR3 DNA: TGCGCCAGCAGCCAAGGGACTCAAACTAGCACAGATACGCAGTATTTT
CDR3 protein: CASSQGTQTSTDTQYF